The text below deals with one T cell receptor beta chain. This clonotype was seen ten or more times. The antigen this receptor binds is unknown. Qualities for individual bases were not recorded, and no much larger clone is one base off. The data belong to a study of T cells in Graves' hyperthyroidism and ophthalmopathy (dated 2019 in TCRdb). Broadly, across the study: Peripheral blood samples were taken at the time of initial diagnosis, prior to any treatment. TCR V-J signatures able to tell the groups apart were searched for in a discovery cohort of around 95 patients, of whom 43 had Graves' ophthalmopathy and some 60 had stable Graves' hyperthyroidism. Prospective prediction of ophthalmopathy was tested in an independent validation cohort of about 19 hyperthyroidism patients and 17 patients who later progressed to ophthalmopathy. The 100 discovery patients were randomly split 7:3 into training and test sets. In addition, the study compared T-cell repertoires in thyroid tissue and in blood from about 6 Graves' hyperthyroidism patients. After blood sampling, hyperthyroidism patients were treated with methimazole at a starting dose of 30 mg daily, and ophthalmopathy patients were treated with high-dose intravenous methylprednisolone. TCR Vbeta CDR3 sequencing of 135 peripheral blood samples (approximately 44 ophthalmopathy, 75 hyperthyroidism and some 17 progressor patients) is reported in the paper.

Study-wide conclusions, independent of this receptor: A model built on a 13 V-J signature distinguished ophthalmopathy from stable hyperthyroidism, reaching about 88% sensitivity and around 81% specificity in cross-validation and 80%/75% in testing. Blood samples also contained most of the expanded thyroid clonotypes (frequency above 0.001), which suggests that blood repertoires may reflect thyroid immune responses. Sample size was not statistically predetermined, and blinding of investigators to group allocation was not performed. In validation, progression to ophthalmopathy was predicted by the model with roughly 71% sensitivity and approximately 78% specificity, a median of about 6.8 months before onset.

Graves' hyperthyroidism was defined as stable when no progression to ophthalmopathy occurred over 18 months of follow-up. Hyperthyroidism patients were aged 18 to 65 years and newly diagnosed, with disease duration of less than 2 months. Any patient with an uncontrolled infection, another autoimmune disease, pregnancy or lactation was excluded. Diagnoses were based on clinical symptoms, serum thyroxine and TRAb, thyroid ultrasound and orbital computed tomography. PBMCs were isolated from more than 9 ml of fresh peripheral blood by Ficoll-Paque density gradient centrifugation. Total RNA was extracted using Trizol reagent, and RNA quality was assessed on an Agilent 2100 Bioanalyzer. TCR beta CDR3 regions were amplified from RNA transcripts. The TCR CDR3 was subjected to a first round of RT-PCR using the HTBI primer set and the Qiagen OneStep RT-PCR kit. The libraries were constructed in a second round of multiplex PCR and then size-selected and purified. The libraries were sequenced on an Illumina HiSeq2000 using paired-end 100 bp reads. As for how the authors treated the data: SOAPnuke was used to process the raw data, throwing out any read that contained adapters or uncalled bases, had a mean Phred below 15, or lacked an exact constant-primer or identifier match. High-quality paired reads were merged using COPE v1.2.5, and each unique nucleotide sequence was defined as a clonotype. MiTCR v1.1 was used to align the clonotypes against IMGT TRBV, TRBD and TRBJ reference segments. Analysis was restricted to V-J combinations with a frequency above 0.0001, which covered roughly 99% of repertoires. The TCS score was defined as F50 (clonal expansion) divided by E x V (chaos), with BLOSUM62-based TCRdist calculated between CDR3 peptides within each V-J. Welch's t-statistics and random forest reduced around 550 V-J features to about 12, which were used in a naive Bayes classifier (R e1071). TCRdb handled the public reads itself, with Q25 trimming in fastp and clone calling in MiXCR, and kept productive beta chains. Records with the same CDR3 protein are collapsed into one entry carrying the most frequent genes and DNA. TCRdb, rather than the study authors, made the V and J calls. The sample table holds 300,000 to 500,000 distinct CDR3 sequences, of which under 15% were seen once. Of the sample, 30% to 35% is held by the ten largest clones.

CDR1 is given as SNHLY and CDR2 as FYNNEI, both from the germline V gene. The junction carries 8 bases between V and J, which are trimmed by 4 bases and 4 bases respectively. From its cysteine to its phenylalanine, the CDR3 spans 12 amino acids. Only CDR3 DNA remains: 36 bases, in frame from the first base. This receptor chain uses TRBV2 and TRBJ2-7; the D gene identity is not certain. Sequencing was done on a sample of blood. The sequence came from a woman aged 25 to 39 with Graves' hyperthyroidism. The base sequence is TGTGCCAGCAGTGTGTCCTTATACGAGCAGTACTTC. It specifies CASSVSLYEQYF.